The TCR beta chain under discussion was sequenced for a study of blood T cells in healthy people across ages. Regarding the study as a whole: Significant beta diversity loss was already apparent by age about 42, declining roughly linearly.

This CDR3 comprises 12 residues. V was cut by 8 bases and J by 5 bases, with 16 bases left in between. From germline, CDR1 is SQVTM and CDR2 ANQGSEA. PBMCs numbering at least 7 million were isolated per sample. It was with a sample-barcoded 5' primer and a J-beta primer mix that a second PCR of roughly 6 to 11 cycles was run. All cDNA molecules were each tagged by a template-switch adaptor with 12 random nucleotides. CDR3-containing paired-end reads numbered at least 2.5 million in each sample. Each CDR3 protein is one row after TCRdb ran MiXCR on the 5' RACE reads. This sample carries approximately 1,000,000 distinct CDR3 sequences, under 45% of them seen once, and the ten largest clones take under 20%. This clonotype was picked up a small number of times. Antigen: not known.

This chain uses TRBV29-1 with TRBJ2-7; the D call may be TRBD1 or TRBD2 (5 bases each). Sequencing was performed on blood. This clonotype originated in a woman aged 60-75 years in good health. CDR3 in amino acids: CSFFWGMHEQYF. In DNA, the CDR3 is TGCAGCTTCTTTTGGGGGATGCACGAGCAGTACTTC.